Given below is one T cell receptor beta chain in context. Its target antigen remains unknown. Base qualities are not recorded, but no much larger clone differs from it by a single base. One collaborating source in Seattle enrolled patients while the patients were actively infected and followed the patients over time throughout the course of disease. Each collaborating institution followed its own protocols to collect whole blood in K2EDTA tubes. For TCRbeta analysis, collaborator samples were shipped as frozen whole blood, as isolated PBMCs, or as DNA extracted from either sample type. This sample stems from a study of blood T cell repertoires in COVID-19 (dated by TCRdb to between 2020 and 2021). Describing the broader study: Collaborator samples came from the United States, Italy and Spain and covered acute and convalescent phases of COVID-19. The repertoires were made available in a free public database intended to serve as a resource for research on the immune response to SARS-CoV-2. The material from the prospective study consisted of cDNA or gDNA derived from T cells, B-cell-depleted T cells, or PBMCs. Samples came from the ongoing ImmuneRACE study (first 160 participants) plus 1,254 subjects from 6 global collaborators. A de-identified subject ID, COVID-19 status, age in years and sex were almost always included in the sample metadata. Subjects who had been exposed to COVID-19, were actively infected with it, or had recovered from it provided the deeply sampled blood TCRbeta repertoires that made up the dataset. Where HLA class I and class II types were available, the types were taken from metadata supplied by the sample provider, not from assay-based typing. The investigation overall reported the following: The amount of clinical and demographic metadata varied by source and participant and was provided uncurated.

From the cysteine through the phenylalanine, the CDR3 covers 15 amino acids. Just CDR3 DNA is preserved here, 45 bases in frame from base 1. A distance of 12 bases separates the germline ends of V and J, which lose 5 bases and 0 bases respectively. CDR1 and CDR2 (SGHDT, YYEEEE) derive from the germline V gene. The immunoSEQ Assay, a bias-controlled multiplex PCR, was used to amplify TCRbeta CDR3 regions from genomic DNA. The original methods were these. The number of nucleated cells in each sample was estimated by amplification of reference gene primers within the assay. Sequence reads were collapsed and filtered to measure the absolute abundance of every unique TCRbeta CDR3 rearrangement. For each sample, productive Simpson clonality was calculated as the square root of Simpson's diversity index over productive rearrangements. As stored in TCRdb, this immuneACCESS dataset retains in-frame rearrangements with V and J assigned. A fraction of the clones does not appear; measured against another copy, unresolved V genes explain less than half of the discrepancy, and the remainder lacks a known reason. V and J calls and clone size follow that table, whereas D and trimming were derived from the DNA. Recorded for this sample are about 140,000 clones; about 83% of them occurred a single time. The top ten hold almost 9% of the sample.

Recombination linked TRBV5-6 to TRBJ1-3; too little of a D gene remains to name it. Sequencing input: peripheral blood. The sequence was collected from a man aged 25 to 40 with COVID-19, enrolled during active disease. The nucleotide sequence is TGTGCCAGCAGGGCTTCCGGACTCTCTGGAAACACCATATATTTT. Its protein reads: CASRASGLSGNTIYF.